The 26 T cell receptor beta chains reported below all come from one sample, sequenced in a study of T-cell memory formation after mild COVID-19. TCRdb re-called the 5' RACE reads through MiXCR, storing one row per CDR3 protein. Among 250,000 to 350,000 distinct CDR3 sequences listed, 15% to 20% were seen once. The sequenced material came from PBMCs or a T cell subset sorted from them (not recorded which). The receptors were sampled from a young man who had mild COVID-19 (a few samples of this study predate the infection). Cell type and time point are not known.

The rearrangement joins TRBV7-8 to TRBJ2-2; a possible D gene is TRBD2 (6 bases). The CDR3 runs to 16 residues. The ends were cut back, 5 bases at V and 5 bases at J, with 18 bases in the middle. In germline, CDR1 is SGHVS, CDR2 FQNEAQ. The CDR3 nucleotides read TGTGCCAGCAGCCGAAGGAGGGCAGCAACAACCGGGGAGCTGTTTTTT. Encoded protein: CASSRRRAATTGELFF.

J is TRBJ2-3 and V is TRBV7-2, with TRBD2 matching 12 bases. The germline gives CDR1 SGHTA, CDR2 FQGNSA. This CDR3 has 16 amino acids. Unmatched junction bases numbered 7, after V lost 5 bases and J lost 4 bases. The CDR3 DNA sequence: TGTGCCAGCAGCCCCTTCCTAGCGGGGGGGGCAGATACGCAGTATTTT. This codes for CASSPFLAGGADTQYF.

The chain couples TRBV5-1 to TRBJ2-7; TRBD1 matches at 9 bases. In germline, CDR1 is SGHRS, CDR2 YFSETQ. The CDR3 runs to 14 residues. V trimming: 0 bases; J trimming: 7 bases; junction bases outside the gene matches: 5. CDR3 DNA: TGCGCCAGCAGCTTGGGGACAGGGGACTTTGAGCAGTACTTC. Translation: CASSLGTGDFEQYF.

J is TRBJ2-1 and V is TRBV11-3; TRBD2 matches at 7 bases. The V gene's germline CDR1 is SGHNT and CDR2 YENEEA. The CDR3 sequence is 15 residues long. Unmatched junction bases numbered 12, after V lost 3 bases and J lost 10 bases. The CDR3 bases are TGTGCCAGCAGCTTCGGACTAGATCGGGCCAACGAGCAGTTCTTC. Translation gives CASSFGLDRANEQFF. Full variable domain (outside the CDR3, taken from reference TRBV11-3 and TRBJ2-1): EAGVVQSPRYKIIEKKQPVAFWCNPISGHNTLYWYLQNLGQGPELLIRYENEEAVDDSQLPKDRFSAERLKGVDSTLKIQPAELGDSAVYLCASSFGLDRANEQFFGPGTRLTVL.

The table lists this clonotype with a few counts. This chain joins TRBV20-1 and TRBJ2-3; 12 bases fit TRBD2. The V gene's germline CDR1 is DFQATT and CDR2 SNEGSKA (reference sequence). The junction had 6 bases not matched to a gene; V was cut back by 1 base and J by 4 bases. The CDR3 has 16 residues. The CDR3 loop is CSARGGRTSGADTQYF. CDR3 DNA: TGCAGTGCTAGAGGGGGCCGGACTAGCGGGGCAGATACGCAGTATTTT.

This clonotype has a handful of counts. The chain carries TRBV4-3 and TRBJ2-7, with D perhaps matching TRBD2 (6 bases). Germline values: CDR1 LGHNA, CDR2 YSLEER. The ends were cut back, 0 bases at V and 6 bases at J, with 12 bases in the middle. CDR3 size: 14 residues. The CDR3 bases are TGCGCCAGCAGCCAAGAGGCGGGGTGGGGCGAGCAGTACTTC. Protein: CASSQEAGWGEQYF.

The chain joins TRBV6-2 or TRBV6-3 to TRBJ1-1, with D possibly being TRBD1 (5 bases). Trimming stripped 5 bases from V and 0 bases from J, with 10 bases between. This CDR3 is built from 14 residues. From germline, CDR1 is MNHEY and CDR2 SVGEGT. The CDR3 DNA is TGTGCCAGCAGTCAACCAGGGTTGAACACTGAAGCTTTCTTT. It encodes CASSQPGLNTEAFF.

The chain couples TRBV6-5 to TRBJ2-3, with D tentatively TRBD1 or TRBD2 (7 bases each). V lost 2 bases, J lost 3 bases, and 18 bases lay in between. The V gene's germline CDR1 is MNHEY and CDR2 SVGAGI. The CDR3 runs to 17 residues. The CDR3 protein is CASSYRGGRGLTDTQYF. Here the CDR3 DNA reads TGTGCCAGCAGTTACAGGGGGGGGAGGGGGCTAACAGATACGCAGTATTTT.

This chain uses TRBV6-5 with TRBJ1-1, with D possibly matching TRBD1 (6 bases). The V gene lost 10 bases and the J gene lost 2 bases, with 23 bases spanning the gap. CDR1 MNHEY and CDR2 SVGAGI come from the germline V gene. This CDR3 is built from 16 residues. This chain's CDR3 is CATLGLGGKGNTEAFF. CDR3 nucleotide sequence: TGTGCCACCCTTGGGCTAGGGGGTAAGGGCAACACTGAAGCTTTCTTT.

The chain couples TRBV3-1 to TRBJ2-3, with D possibly being TRBD2 (5 bases). This CDR3 region has 15 residues. Per the germline V gene, CDR1 is LGHDT and CDR2 is YNNKEL (reference sequence). V shed 0 bases and J shed 1 base, with 8 bases lying between them. CDR3 nucleotide sequence: TGTGCCAGCAGCCAAGACCGGCGGGGCACAGATACGCAGTATTTT. Its translation is CASSQDRRGTDTQYF.

This clonotype has a handful of counts. The CDR3 loop is CASSLGTGEQYF. The CDR3 bases are TGTGCCAGCAGCTTAGGGACAGGCGAGCAGTACTTC. The chain employs TRBV11-2 and TRBJ2-7, with TRBD1 matching 7 bases. The CDR3 spans 12 residues. Germline CDR1 is SGHAT and CDR2 is FQNNGV. J was trimmed by 6 bases and V by 1 base; bases with no gene match: 0.

The chain employs TRBV3-1 and TRBJ2-3; TRBD2 matches at 7 bases. The CDR3 spans 17 residues. With 1 base clipped from V and 1 base from J, the junction kept 8 bases outside the gene matches. Germline values: CDR1 LGHDT, CDR2 YNNKEL (reference sequence). The chain's CDR3 is CASSQGLTSGGTDTQYF. Here the CDR3 DNA reads TGTGCCAGCAGCCAAGGTCTGACGAGCGGGGGCACAGATACGCAGTATTTT.

The chain's CDR3 is CASRNPSGAQETQYF. The CDR3 DNA sequence: TGCGCCAGCAGGAATCCTAGCGGGGCACAAGAGACCCAGTACTTC. This chain links TRBV5-1 with TRBJ2-5, with TRBD2 matching over 9 bases. V shed 5 bases, J shed 2 bases, and the junction held 7 bases outside the gene matches. Per germline, CDR1 SGHRS and CDR2 YFSETQ. The CDR3 loop spans 15 amino acids.

This clonotype showed up just a few times. The rearrangement uses TRBV4-2 and TRBJ1-2; D unclear. The CDR3 is 12 residues long. Trimming removed 2 bases from V and 8 bases from J, with 9 bases in between. CDR1 is LGHNA and CDR2 is YNFKEQ in the germline V gene. CDR3 region: CASSQNRGGYTF. The CDR3, as DNA: TGTGCCAGCAGCCAAAACCGTGGGGGCTACACCTTC.

The CDR3 bases are TGTGCCAGCAGCTTAGGGGCAGCCATGAACACTGAAGCTTTCTTT. This codes for CASSLGAAMNTEAFF. The chain uses TRBV7-9 and TRBJ1-1, with D hard to call. Germline loops: CDR1 SEHNR, CDR2 FQNEAQ (reference sequence). V gave up 1 base and J gave up 0 bases, with 9 bases separating them. There are 15 residues in the CDR3.

This clonotype was recorded many times. The chain joins TRBV7-2 to TRBJ1-5; D ambiguous. Germline loops: CDR1 SGHTA, CDR2 FQGNSA. Trimming shortened V by 5 bases and J by 0 bases, and 11 bases separated the two germline ends. There are 15 residues in the CDR3. The CDR3 nucleotides are TGTGCCAGCAGCGTGGTGGGAGCTAGCAATCAGCCCCAGCATTTT. Translating gives CASSVVGASNQPQHF.

This chain connects TRBV7-9 to TRBJ1-5; 7 bases are a match to TRBD1. V was clipped by 5 bases and J by 5 bases; unmatched bases: 6. Germline CDR1 SEHNR, CDR2 FQNEAQ (reference sequence). The CDR3 is 14 residues long. DNA for the CDR3: TGTGCCAGCAGCCCAAGGACAGGCGATCAGCCCCAGCATTTT. Its translation: CASSPRTGDQPQHF.

The chain is built from TRBV2 and TRBJ2-7; 10 bases fit TRBD2. The CDR3 spans 15 residues. Germline V gives CDR1 SNHLY, CDR2 FYNNEI. V lost 5 bases to trimming and J lost 0 bases; unmatched junction nucleotides: 4. Here the CDR3 DNA reads TGTGCCAGCAGTTTGACTAGCGGGCGCTCCTACGAGCAGTACGTC. It encodes CASSLTSGRSYEQYV.

This clonotype was found a few times. The rearrangement joins TRBV5-1 to TRBJ1-6; D might be TRBD1 (6 bases). Germline-derived CDR1 and CDR2 are SGHRS and YFSETQ. V dropped 3 bases and J dropped 3 bases, with 13 bases sitting between them. The CDR3 has 16 residues. The CDR3 reads CASSSRTVHYNSPLHF. CDR3 DNA: TGCGCCAGCAGCTCCCGGACAGTCCACTATAATTCACCCCTCCACTTT.

This clonotype showed up just a few times. The rearrangement links TRBV7-2 to TRBJ2-3; D possibly matches TRBD1 or TRBD2 (6 bases each). In germline, CDR1 is SGHTA, CDR2 FQGNSA. V gave up 1 base and J gave up 4 bases, with 12 bases separating them. The CDR3 covers 15 residues. The CDR3 protein is CASSLGGARADTQYF. The CDR3 DNA reads TGTGCCAGCAGCTTAGGGGGGGCTCGCGCAGATACGCAGTATTTT.

This clonotype was seen at least ten times. The rearrangement joins TRBV5-1 to TRBJ2-7, with D perhaps TRBD1 or TRBD2 (6 bases each). The V end was cut by 5 bases, the J end by 4 bases, with 16 bases between. Germline V lookup: CDR1 SGHRS, CDR2 YFSETQ. The length of the CDR3 is 14 residues. CDR3 loop: CASRMVPGAYEQYF. The DNA for the CDR3 is TGCGCCAGCAGAATGGTCCCGGGGGCTTACGAGCAGTACTTC.

The CDR3 reads CASSSGGGYQPQHF. Written as DNA, the CDR3 is TGTGCCAGCAGTTCAGGGGGAGGGTATCAGCCCCAGCATTTT. V gene TRBV12-3 or TRBV12-4 combines with J gene TRBJ1-5, with 7 bases aligning to TRBD1. With V trimmed by 4 bases and J by 5 bases, 5 bases remained unmatched. CDR3 size: 14 residues.

In nucleotides, the CDR3 is TGTGCCAGCAGAACTCGAACAGGGGTAGGGGGCTACACCTTC. Residues: CASRTRTGVGGYTF. The chain uses TRBV6-5 and TRBJ1-2, with TRBD1 identical over 7 bases. The CDR3 is 14 residues long. Germline assignment: CDR1 MNHEY and CDR2 SVGAGI. V trimming: 6 bases; J trimming: 8 bases; junction bases outside the gene matches: 12.

The chain is built from TRBV18 and TRBJ1-5; maybe TRBD1 (5 bases). Trimming cost V 2 bases and J 3 bases, with 11 bases left between them. Germline-derived CDR1 and CDR2 are KGHSH and LQKENI. The CDR3 totals 15 residues. CDR3 nucleotide sequence: TGTGCCAGCTCACCATCGCGGGGGAACAATCAGCCCCAGCATTTT. This gives the protein CASSPSRGNNQPQHF.

The chain carries TRBV9 and TRBJ1-2, with D perhaps TRBD1 (5 bases). CDR3 length: 14 residues. Looked up from germline, CDR1 is SGDLS and CDR2 is YYNGEE. V lost 0 bases and J lost 4, with 10 bases in between. The CDR3 DNA follows: TGTGCCAGCAGCGTAGTGGGGGGTACCTATGGCTACACCTTC. Translated: CASSVVGGTYGYTF.

A few counts support this clonotype. The chain carries TRBV27 and TRBJ1-5; D may be TRBD1 (6 bases). Trimming pared 3 bases from V and 4 bases from J, leaving 10 bases between. The germline V gene encodes CDR1 MNHEY and CDR2 SMNVEV (reference sequence). This CDR3 is built from 14 residues. CDR3 protein: CASSFQGPNQPQHF. The CDR3 nucleotides are TGTGCCAGCAGTTTCCAGGGGCCAAATCAGCCCCAGCATTTT.